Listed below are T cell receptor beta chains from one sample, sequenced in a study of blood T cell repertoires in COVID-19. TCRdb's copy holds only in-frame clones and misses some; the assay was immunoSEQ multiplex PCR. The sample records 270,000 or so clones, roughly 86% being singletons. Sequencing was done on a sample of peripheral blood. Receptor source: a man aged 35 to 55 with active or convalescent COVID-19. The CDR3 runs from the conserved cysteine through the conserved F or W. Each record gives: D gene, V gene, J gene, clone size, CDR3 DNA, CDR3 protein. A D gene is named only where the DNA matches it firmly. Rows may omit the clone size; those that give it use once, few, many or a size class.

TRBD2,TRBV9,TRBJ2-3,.,TGTGCCAGCAGCCCTGTGGGGGGGATCACAGATACGCAGTATTTT,CASSPVGGITDTQYF
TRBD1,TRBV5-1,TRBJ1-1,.,TGCGCCAGCAGCCCACAGGGGGCCACTGAAGCTTTCTTT,CASSPQGATEAFF
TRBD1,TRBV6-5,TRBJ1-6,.,TGTGCCAGCAGTTACGGCGACAGGGTAACTGATCCCCTCCACTTT,CASSYGDRVTDPLHF
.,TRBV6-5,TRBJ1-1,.,TGTGCCAGCACCGGGTGGACTGAAGCTTTCTTT,CASTGWTEAFF
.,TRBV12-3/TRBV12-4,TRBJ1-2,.,TGTGCCAGCAGTTTACAGGATGGTGGCTACACCTTC,CASSLQDGGYTF
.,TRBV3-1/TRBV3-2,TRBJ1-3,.,TGTGCCAGCAGCCTTATCGGAAACACCATATATTTT,CASSLIGNTIYF
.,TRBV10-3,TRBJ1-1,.,TGTGCTAATTCAATCGACAGACAGGAAGCTTTCTTT,CANSIDRQEAFF
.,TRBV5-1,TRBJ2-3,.,TGCGCCAGCAGCCCAACTATGTGGGATACGCAGTATTTT,CASSPTMWDTQYF
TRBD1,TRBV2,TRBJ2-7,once,TGTGCCAGCAGTGGAATTGTCGGGACAGGGGGCACGAACGAGCAGTACTTC,CASSGIVGTGGTNEQYF
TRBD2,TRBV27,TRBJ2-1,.,TGTGCCAGCAGTCTTGGGACTAGCGGGGGGTCCTACAATGAGCAGTTCTTC,CASSLGTSGGSYNEQFF
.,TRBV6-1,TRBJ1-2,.,TGTGCCAGCAGTGACCTTGGACGGACTATCTATGGCTACACCTTC,CASSDLGRTIYGYTF
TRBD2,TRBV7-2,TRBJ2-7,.,TGTGCCAGCAGCCCTAGCGGGAGGTACGAGCAGTACTTC,CASSPSGRYEQYF
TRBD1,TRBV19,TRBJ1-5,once,TGTGCCAGTAATTCGGACAGGTCCCGGCCCCAGCATTTT,CASNSDRSRPQHF
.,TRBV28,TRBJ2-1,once,TGTGCCAGCAGTTTACCCGTCGGGGATCCCCCCCCGAATGAGCAGTTCTTC,CASSLPVGDPPPNEQFF
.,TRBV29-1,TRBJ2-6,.,TGCAGCGTCGCGGCGGGTCGCTCTGGGGCCAACGTCCTGACTTTC,CSVAAGRSGANVLTF
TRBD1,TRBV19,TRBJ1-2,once,TGTGCCAGTACGGACAGGGTTGGCTACACCTTC,CASTDRVGYTF
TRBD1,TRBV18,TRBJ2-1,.,TGTGCCAGCTCACCACAACTGACAGGGGCCCGTGAGCAGTTCTTC,CASSPQLTGAREQFF
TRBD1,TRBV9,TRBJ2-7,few,TGTGCCAGCAGCTCCTCCGGACAGGGTGGGGAGCAGTACTTC,CASSSSGQGGEQYF
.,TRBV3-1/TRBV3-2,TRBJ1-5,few,TGTGCCAGCAGCCAAGCTGGTAGTGATCAGCCCCAGCATTTT,CASSQAGSDQPQHF
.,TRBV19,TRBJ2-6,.,TGTGCCAGTACCGATCTCGGCAGGGCTGGGGCCAACGTCCTGACTTTC,CASTDLGRAGANVLTF
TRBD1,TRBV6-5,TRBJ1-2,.,TGTGCCAGCAGCGGACAGGACCCTTCTAACTATGGCTACACCTTC,CASSGQDPSNYGYTF
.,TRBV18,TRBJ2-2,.,TGTGCCAGCTCACCAGCGACCGGGGAGCTGTTTTTT,CASSPATGELFF
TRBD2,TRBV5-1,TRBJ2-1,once,TGCGCCAGCAGCTTGCAAGTGGGAGGGCCGGCTGAGCAGTTCTTC,CASSLQVGGPAEQFF
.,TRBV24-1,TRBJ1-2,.,TGTGCCACCAGTGATAGAACAGGTCCTAACTATGGCTACACCTTC,CATSDRTGPNYGYTF
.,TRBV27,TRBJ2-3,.,TGTGCCAGCAGTTCATTATCCGGGACAATAAGCACAGATACGCAGTATTTT,CASSSLSGTISTDTQYF
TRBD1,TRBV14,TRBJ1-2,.,TGTGCCAGCAGCCAAGGGACAGGGCGGATTCTCTATGGCTACACCTTC,CASSQGTGRILYGYTF
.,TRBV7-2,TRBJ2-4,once,TGTGCCAGCAGCAGCATGCGGGACAGCAAAAACATTCAGTACTTC,CASSSMRDSKNIQYF
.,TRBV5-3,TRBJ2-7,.,TGTGCCAGAAGCTTGGCCGGCTACGAGCAGTACTTC,CARSLAGYEQYF
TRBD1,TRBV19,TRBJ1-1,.,TGTGCCAGTAGTATACAAGCGACAGGGGGTTGGACTGAAGCTTTCTTT,CASSIQATGGWTEAFF
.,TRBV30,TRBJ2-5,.,TGTGCCTGGAGTGTGCAGGCAACCCAGTACTTC,CAWSVQATQYF
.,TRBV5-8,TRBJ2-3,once,TGTGCCACTCACCCGGGTGCGAGGAGCACAGATACGCAGTATTTT,CATHPGARSTDTQYF
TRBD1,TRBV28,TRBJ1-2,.,TGTGCCAGCAGTGGACAGGGCGGGTATGGCTACACCTTC,CASSGQGGYGYTF
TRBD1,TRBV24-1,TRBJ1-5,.,TGTGCCACCAGTGGGAGGGACAGGGGGAACGGCAATCAGCCCCAGCATTTT,CATSGRDRGNGNQPQHF
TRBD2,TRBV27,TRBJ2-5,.,TGTGCCAGCAGTTTATCGGCGGGAGGCTTTCAAGAGACCCAGTACTTC,CASSLSAGGFQETQYF
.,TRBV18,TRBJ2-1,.,TGTGCCAGCTCACCCGTCTTGGGGAGCAGGGGCAATGAGCAGTTCTTC,CASSPVLGSRGNEQFF
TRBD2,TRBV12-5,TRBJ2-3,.,TGTGCTAGTGGTTACCCCCGAGCGGGGGAGCACACAGATACGCAGTATTTT,CASGYPRAGEHTDTQYF
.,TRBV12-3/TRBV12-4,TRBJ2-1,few,TGTGCCAGCAGTCCCAGCGATGAGCAGTTCTTC,CASSPSDEQFF
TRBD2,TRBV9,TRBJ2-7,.,TGTGCCAGCAGCGAAACGGGACTAGCGTACTCCTACGAGCAGTACTTC,CASSETGLAYSYEQYF
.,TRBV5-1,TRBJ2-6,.,TGCGCCAGCAGCTTGGGCGGGGGCCTGAACCTTAGCTCTGGGGCCAACGTCCTGACTTTC,CASSLGGGLNLSSGANVLTF
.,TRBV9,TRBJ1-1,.,TGTGCCAGCAGCCCATACCCCCCCGGTGCTGGGAACACTGAAGCTTTCTTT,CASSPYPPGAGNTEAFF
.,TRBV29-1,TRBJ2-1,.,TGCAGCGTAGACGGGATGGGTACTCGGAATGAGCAGTTCTTC,CSVDGMGTRNEQFF
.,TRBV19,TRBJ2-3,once,TGTGCCAGTAGTAAGGCAATACAGGGCGGGACAGATACGCAGTATTTT,CASSKAIQGGTDTQYF
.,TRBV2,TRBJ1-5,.,TGTGCCAGCAGTGTTAGACAAAGCAATCAGCCCCAGCATTTT,CASSVRQSNQPQHF
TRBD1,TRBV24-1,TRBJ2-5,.,TGTGCCACCAGTGACCCAGGACAGGGGGCCCCAGAGACCCAGTACTTC,CATSDPGQGAPETQYF
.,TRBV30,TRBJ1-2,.,TGTGCCTGGAGTGTAAAAGTGACAGGTCCCCAGGGAGACTACACCTTC,CAWSVKVTGPQGDYTF
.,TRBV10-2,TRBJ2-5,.,TGCGCCACGGGTACGGAGACCCAGTACTTC,CATGTETQYF
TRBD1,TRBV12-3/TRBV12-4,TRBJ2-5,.,TGTGCCAGCAGCCCCAGGGGGCAAGAGACCCAGTACTTC,CASSPRGQETQYF
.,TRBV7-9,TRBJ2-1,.,TGTGCCAGCAGCTCTCCGCTATTCAATGAGCAGTTCTTC,CASSSPLFNEQFF
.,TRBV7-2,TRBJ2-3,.,TGTGCCAGCAGCTTAGGTCGGGGAACTAGCACAGATACGCAGTATTTT,CASSLGRGTSTDTQYF
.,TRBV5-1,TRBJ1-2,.,TGCGCCAGCAGTCATGGCAGCGACGGGTTTAACTATGGCTACACCTTC,CASSHGSDGFNYGYTF
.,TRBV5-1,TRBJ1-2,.,TGCGCCAGCAGTCCGGAGGCTGGTTTATATGGCTACACCTTC,CASSPEAGLYGYTF
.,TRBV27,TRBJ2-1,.,TGTGCCAGCAGTTTATCTTCTCTTTCCTACAATGAGCAGTTCTTC,CASSLSSLSYNEQFF
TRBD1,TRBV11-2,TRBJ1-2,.,TGTGCCAGCAGCTTAGGCGGACAGGCTTCCCACTATGGCTACACCTTC,CASSLGGQASHYGYTF
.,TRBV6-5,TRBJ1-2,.,TGTGCCAGCAGTCCTACAGGGATAAGAGGCTACACCTTC,CASSPTGIRGYTF